This TCR beta chain was recovered during a study of CD4 T cells in relation to SARS-CoV-2 and coronaviruses. Broader study findings: Samples before the pandemic and after infection were not matched within any donor.

This clone was observed a handful of times. No antigen is known for it. The CDR3 spans 12 residues. The ends were cut back, 0 bases at V and 5 bases at J, with 4 bases in the middle. Germline loops: CDR1 MGHRA, CDR2 YSYEKL. Generated by immunoSEQ multiplex PCR, the TCRdb table keeps only in-frame clones and is missing some. The data contain 30,000 to 40,000 clones, more than 60% of them seen just once; the ten biggest clones take up approximately 20%. Sequenced material: memory CD4+ T cells from PBMCs, cultured in vitro. The chain has TRBV4-1 and TRBJ1-2, with D uncertain. The receptor was isolated from an adult with COVID-19. The CDR3 loop reads CASSQDLYGYTF. The CDR3, as DNA: TGCGCCAGCAGCCAAGACCTGTATGGCTACACCTTC.